This T cell receptor (beta chain) was retrieved from a study of blood T cell repertoires in COVID-19. This CDR3 is built from 16 residues. With 10 bases removed from V and 0 bases from J, the gap between germline ends came to 19 bases. The germline V gene encodes CDR1 MDHEN and CDR2 SYDVKM. This clone was seen once. Here immunoSEQ multiplex PCR was the method, and the copy in TCRdb shows in-frame clones only, minus some. The sample includes roughly 180,000 clones, 70% to 90% seen only once; the top ten take under 6%. The sequenced sample consisted of peripheral blood. The rearrangement uses TRBV28 and TRBJ1-3; D is possibly TRBD1 (5 bases). The TCR originated in a woman aged 45-60 years with COVID-19, enrolled during active disease. The CDR3 is CATKGLTASSGNTIYF. For the CDR3, the DNA is TGTGCCACTAAGGGATTGACAGCAAGCTCTGGAAACACCATATATTTT.